The 26 T cell receptor beta chains below come from one sample, sequenced in a study of T cells in Graves' hyperthyroidism and ophthalmopathy. What was amplified from RNA transcripts were TCR beta CDR3 regions. HTBI primers drove first-round RT-PCR of the TCR CDR3. Using its own MiXCR run on the multiplex PCR reads, TCRdb lists one record per CDR3 protein. The sample consists of 480,000 or so distinct CDR3 sequences, over 13% of them appearing once. The source material was blood. These receptors were obtained from a woman aged 18-30 years with Graves' hyperthyroidism.

V is TRBV2 and J is TRBJ2-5; unclear D gene. Germline CDR1 reads SNHLY; CDR2 reads FYNNEI. The CDR3 extends over 13 amino acids. Trimming left V 1 base short and J 2 bases short, with 5 bases between. In DNA, the CDR3 is TGTGCCAGCAGTGAAGAACTTCAAGAGACCCAGTACTTC. It codes for CASSEELQETQYF.

This chain uses TRBV28 with TRBJ2-1; 16 bases fit TRBD2. There are 17 residues in the CDR3. From germline, CDR1 is MDHEN and CDR2 SYDVKM. The V segment lost 7 bases and the J segment 0 bases; nucleotides outside the gene matches: 3. This CDR3 is CASTGTSGRASYNEQFF. The CDR3 region has the DNA TGTGCCAGCACTGGGACTAGCGGGAGGGCCTCCTACAATGAGCAGTTCTTC.

The genes are TRBV5-4 and TRBJ2-1; TRBD2 aligns across 13 bases. Germline values: CDR1 SGHNT, CDR2 YYREEE (reference sequence). The CDR3 covers 17 residues. V was clipped by 4 bases and J by 0 bases; unmatched bases: 4. In DNA, the CDR3 is TGTGCCAGCAGCCCGGGGACTAGCGGGGTCTCCTACAATGAGCAGTTCTTC. As protein: CASSPGTSGVSYNEQFF.

This clonotype was detected ten times or more. The rearrangement uses TRBV12-5 and TRBJ2-5; no clear D gene. CDR1 LGHNT and CDR2 FRNRAP come from the germline V gene. The V end lost 0 bases, the J end lost 6 bases, and 17 bases lay between the germline ends. This CDR3 is built from 16 residues. CDR3 nucleotide sequence: TGTGCTAGTGGTTTGGTCTACGCGGTGGGTTCTAAGACCCAGTACTTC. Protein product: CASGLVYAVGSKTQYF.

This clonotype was seen more than once but under ten times. A much larger clonotype is one base distant, so this may be a read error. V gene TRBV2 combines with J gene TRBJ1-1, with D possibly matching TRBD1 (5 bases). Germline assignment: CDR1 SNHLY and CDR2 FYNNEI. The CDR3 spans 14 residues. V was clipped by 11 bases and J by 0 bases, with 16 bases between them. The CDR3 region has the DNA TGTGCCGGCATTGCCAGGGCCCTGAACACTGAAGCTTTCTTT. This gives the protein CAGIARALNTEAFF.

This clonotype has a count of ten or more. This chain links TRBV30 with TRBJ1-5; no clear D. The V end lost 4 bases, the J end lost 5 bases, and 18 bases lay between the germline ends. Per germline, CDR1 GTSNPN and CDR2 SVGIG (reference sequence). The CDR3 totals 15 residues. The CDR3 region is CAWTEIGSIHQPQHF. CDR3 nucleotides: TGTGCCTGGACGGAAATTGGATCTATTCATCAGCCCCAGCATTTT. The variable domain in full, completed from reference TRBV30 and TRBJ1-5, reads SQTIHQWPATLVQPVGSPLSLECTVEGTSNPNLYWYRQAAGRGLQLLFYSVGIGQISSEVPQNLSASRPQDRQFILSSKKLLLSDSGFYLCAWTEIGSIHQPQHFGDGTRLSIL.

This clonotype was counted many times. This chain uses TRBV10-2 with TRBJ1-1, with a tentative D call TRBD1 (5 bases). Germline loops: CDR1 WSHSY, CDR2 SAAADI. This CDR3 is built from 14 residues. Trimming removed 5 bases at V and 5 bases at J, with 15 bases between. This chain's CDR3 is CASSSQGLDTEAFF. The CDR3 region has the DNA TGCGCCAGCAGTTCGCAGGGTCTTGATACTGAAGCTTTCTTT.

As for this clonotype: This sequence may be a read error, since a much larger clone differs from it by one base. The J gene is TRBJ2-6, the V gene TRBV10-3; maybe TRBD2 (6 bases). The germline V gene has CDR1 ENHRY and CDR2 SYGVKD. This CDR3 contains 17 residues. The CDR3 DNA reads as TGTGCCATCAGCCGGGACTCAATCCACTCTAGGGCCAACGTCCTGACTTTC. Translated, it gives CAISRDSIHSRANVLTF.

The chain employs TRBV19 and TRBJ1-3; D possibly corresponds to TRBD1 (5 bases). The length of the CDR3 is 16 residues. The V end was cut by 3 bases, the J end by 4 bases, with 16 bases between. Per germline, CDR1 LNHDA and CDR2 SQIVND (reference sequence). CDR3 residues: CASSIKIGHSGNTIYF. CDR3 DNA: TGTGCCAGTAGTATCAAAATAGGACACTCAGGAAACACCATATATTTT.

There are many counts of this clonotype. The CDR3 DNA reads TGTGCCAGCAGCTTAACCAGGGGACCCTACAATGAGCAGTTCTTC. Residues: CASSLTRGPYNEQFF. The V call is TRBV7-3, the J call TRBJ2-1; possibly TRBD1 for D (6 bases). This CDR3 has 15 residues. V lost 0 bases and J lost 2, with 8 bases in between. The germline V gene encodes CDR1 SGHTA and CDR2 FQGTGA.

This clonotype was counted many times. V gene TRBV9 combines with J gene TRBJ1-1; no clear D gene. This CDR3 is 14 amino acids long. The V end lost 3 bases, the J end lost 2 bases, and 11 bases lay between the germline ends. Germline CDR1 SGDLS, CDR2 YYNGEE. As DNA, the CDR3 is TGTGCCAGCAGCGCCGGACTGACAAACACTGAAGCTTTCTTT. This sequence encodes CASSAGLTNTEAFF.

There are a few counts of this clonotype. The rearrangement uses TRBV30 and TRBJ1-1; possibly TRBD1 for D (5 bases). There are 11 residues in the CDR3. Germline V gene lookup returns CDR1 GTSNPN and CDR2 SVGIG (reference sequence). Deletions cut 3 bases from V and 6 bases from J, with 8 bases between. CDR3 sequence (DNA): TGTGCCTGGAGACCGGGACCTGAAGCTTTCTTT. Translating gives CAWRPGPEAFF.

This clonotype showed up many times. DNA of the CDR3: TGTGCCAGCAGCTCCTTCACTGAAGCTTTCTTT. Protein product: CASSSFTEAFF. The chain uses TRBV11-3 and TRBJ1-1; D is ambiguous. CDR1 and CDR2 (germline): SGHNT, YENEEA. The CDR3 runs 11 residues. Trimming left V 4 bases short and J 4 bases short, with 4 bases between.

This clonotype was recorded at least ten times. This rearrangement joins TRBV12-3 or TRBV12-4 to TRBJ2-2; TRBD2 matches at 10 bases. The V and J ends lost 2 bases and 4 bases, in that order; junction bases with no gene match: 4. The CDR3 length is 16 residues. The CDR3 DNA is TGTGCCAGCAGTTTATCGGCTAGCGGGGGCACCGGGGAGCTGTTTTTT. It is translated as CASSLSASGGTGELFF.

J is TRBJ2-1 and V is TRBV27, with TRBD2 as a possible D gene (5 bases). CDR1 and CDR2 (germline): MNHEY, SMNVEV (reference sequence). The CDR3 sequence is 16 residues long. Trimming stripped 6 bases from V and 4 bases from J, with 19 bases between. Written as DNA, the CDR3 is TGTGCCAGCAGCTCACCCAGAGGGTGGAGTTACAATGAGCAGTTCTTC. This sequence encodes CASSSPRGWSYNEQFF.

This clonotype was recorded many times. The genes are TRBV7-6 and TRBJ2-1; D possibly corresponds to TRBD2 (6 bases). Germline lookup yields CDR1 SGHVS and CDR2 FNYEAQ. The CDR3 is made up of 14 amino acids. Trimming took 3 bases from V and 6 from J, leaving 12 bases between them. As DNA, the CDR3 is TGTGCCAGCAGCTTGACTCGCGGGATCAATGAGCAGTTCTTC. Its translation is CASSLTRGINEQFF.

This clonotype has a handful of counts. V is TRBV12-3 or TRBV12-4 and J is TRBJ1-6; D is possibly TRBD1 (5 bases). The CDR3 length is 12 residues. V lost 6 bases to trimming and J lost 9 bases, with 9 bases between them. The CDR3 region is CASSSDSSPLHF. Written as DNA, the CDR3 is TGTGCCAGCAGCTCCGACAGTTCACCCCTCCACTTT.

This clonotype was observed a few times. This chain joins TRBV3-1 and TRBJ2-6; either TRBD1 or TRBD2 may supply D (5 bases each). The V gene lost 11 bases and the J gene lost 4 bases, with 9 bases spanning the gap. Germline V lookup: CDR1 LGHDT, CDR2 YNNKEL (reference sequence). The CDR3 has 12 residues. This CDR3 reads CAVGEGANVLTF. The CDR3 bases are TGTGCCGTGGGGGAAGGGGCCAACGTCCTGACTTTC.

This clonotype was detected many times. The chain has TRBV20-1 and TRBJ1-1; D unclear. V lost 4 bases and J lost 0, with 6 bases in between. Germline V gene data show CDR1 as DFQATT and CDR2 as SNEGSKA (reference sequence). CDR3 length equals 12 residues. DNA of the CDR3: TGCAGTGCTATACAGATGAACACTGAAGCTTTCTTT. Protein: CSAIQMNTEAFF.

There are many counts of this clonotype. The rearrangement joins TRBV18 to TRBJ1-1, with a weak D call TRBD1 (5 bases). Germline CDR1 and CDR2: KGHSH and LQKENI. The CDR3 covers 14 residues. Trimming stripped 6 bases from V and 2 bases from J, with 13 bases between. CDR3 DNA: TGTGCCAGCTCGCCGGGACGGTCAAACACTGAAGCTTTCTTT. Protein product: CASSPGRSNTEAFF.

This clonotype was counted many times. V and J are TRBV5-5 and TRBJ2-7, with D possibly being TRBD2 (6 bases). This CDR3 region has 15 residues. Germline CDR1 reads SGHKS; CDR2 reads YYEKEE (reference sequence). V was shortened by 3 bases and J by 4 bases, with 17 bases between the two germline ends. The CDR3 DNA follows: TGTGCCAGCAGCTGGGGGGTCGCAGGGACGTACGAGCAGTACGTC. This gives the protein CASSWGVAGTYEQYV.

The chain recombines TRBV9 with TRBJ2-5, with 13 bases aligning to TRBD2. Germline CDR1 and CDR2: SGDLS and YYNGEE. The junction had 5 bases not matched to a gene; V was cut back by 1 base and J by 5 bases. The CDR3 has 16 residues. CDR3 sequence reads: CASSVTSGRAWETQYF. The CDR3 DNA reads TGTGCCAGCAGCGTAACTAGCGGGAGGGCCTGGGAGACCCAGTACTTC.

The sample holds many counts of this clonotype. V is TRBV5-1 and J is TRBJ2-1, with 9 bases aligning to TRBD2. This CDR3 spans 15 amino acids. V lost 3 bases and J lost 4; bases outside the gene matches: 5. Germline CDR1 and CDR2: SGHRS and YFSETQ. CDR3 sequence reads: CASSSGTSRYNEQFF. CDR3 DNA: TGCGCCAGCAGCTCCGGGACTAGCCGTTACAATGAGCAGTTCTTC. Combining the CDR3 with reference TRBV5-1 and TRBJ2-1 gives the whole variable domain KAGVTQTPRYLIKTRGQQVTLSCSPISGHRSVSWYQQTPGQGLQFLFEYFSETQRNKGNFPGRFSGRQFSNSRSEMNVSTLELGDSALYLCASSSGTSRYNEQFFGPGTRLTVL.

This clonotype was picked up many times. The chain has TRBV27 and TRBJ2-3; unclear D gene. This CDR3 is built from 12 residues. V was cut by 5 bases and J by 2 bases, with 5 bases left in between. CDR1 is MNHEY, CDR2 SMNVEV, per germline (reference sequence). CDR3 residues: CASSALTDTQYF. The CDR3 bases are TGTGCCAGCAGTGCGCTCACAGATACGCAGTATTTT.

In this sample, this clonotype turned up once. This may be a read error: a much more frequent sequence differs by one nucleotide. This chain links TRBV9 with TRBJ2-5, with 7 bases identical to TRBD2. The CDR3 is 16 residues long. Germline V gives CDR1 SGDLS, CDR2 YYNGEE. CDR3 region: CASSVDEGGPEETEYF. For the CDR3, the DNA is TGTGCCAGCAGCGTAGACGAGGGAGGGCCGGAAGAGACCGAGTACTTC.

The gene calls are TRBV2 and TRBJ2-7; D perhaps matches TRBD2 (7 bases). Germline CDR1 is SNHLY and CDR2 is FYNNEI. The CDR3 contains 16 residues. Trimming cost V 5 bases and J 0 bases, with 17 bases left between them. The CDR3 nucleotides are TGTGCCAGCAGTACCGGGGGGCTAGCGGACTCCTACGAGCAGTACGTC. This codes for CASSTGGLADSYEQYV.